What follows are 11 T cell receptor beta chains derived from one specimen sequenced in a study of cytomegalovirus exposure and HLA in healthy donors. The PCR contained 60 Vbeta and 13 Jbeta primers. Generated by immunoSEQ multiplex PCR, the TCRdb table keeps only in-frame clones and is missing some. In all, the sample yields 75,000 to 95,000 clones. Sequenced input: PBMCs. The receptors derive from a woman aged 55 to 70 in good health and CMV-seronegative.

The chain combines TRBV18 with TRBJ1-4; TRBD1 agrees at 7 bases. V shed 3 bases and J 7 bases; nucleotides not matched to a gene: 5. The CDR3 is 14 residues long. Germline V gene sequence: CDR1 KGHSH, CDR2 LQKENI. As DNA, the CDR3 is TGTGCCAGCTCACCTGGGAACAGGGGTGAAAAACTGTTTTTT. Amino acid sequence: CASSPGNRGEKLFF.

This sequence joins TRBV10-1 and TRBJ2-5; 9 nucleotides match TRBD2. CDR1 WNHNN and CDR2 SYGVQD come from the germline V gene (reference sequence). V gave up 3 bases and J gave up 5 bases; unmatched junction bases: 7. The CDR3 spans 15 residues. Here the CDR3 DNA reads TGCGCCAGCAGTGACCGTAGCGGGAGAGGGGAGACCCAGTACTTC. The encoded protein is CASSDRSGRGETQYF.

Points on this clone: Relative to the germline gene, one junction end is altered; a read error may explain this. The chain joins TRBV29-1 to TRBJ2-2; TRBD1 aligns across 8 bases. Germline V gives CDR1 SQVTM, CDR2 ANQGSEA. The CDR3 extends over 12 amino acids. CDR3 nucleotide sequence: TGCAGCGTTTACAGGGGGACCGGGGGGCTGTTTTTT. Translating gives CSVYRGTGGLFF.

DNA for the CDR3: TGTGCCAGCAGCTTGCCCCAGGGGCGCGGGGGCTACACCTTC. Translating gives CASSLPQGRGGYTF. The V gene is TRBV5-4, the J gene TRBJ1-2, with D perhaps TRBD1 (6 bases). The CDR3 has 14 residues. CDR1 and CDR2 from the germline V gene are SGHNT and YYREEE (reference sequence). Trimming took 1 base from V and 8 from J, leaving 15 bases between them.

The chain has TRBV11-2 and TRBJ2-1; 14 bases agree with TRBD2. V was clipped by 4 bases and J by 7 bases; unmatched bases: 3. The CDR3 sequence is 15 residues long. The germline gives CDR1 SGHAT, CDR2 FQNNGV. In nucleotides, the CDR3 is TGTGCCAGCAGCTCAGGACTAGCGGGAGGTAATGAGCAGTTCTTC. Its translation: CASSSGLAGGNEQFF. Together with reference TRBV11-2 and TRBJ2-1, the CDR3 gives the full variable domain: EAGVAQSPRYKIIEKRQSVAFWCNPISGHATLYWYQQILGQGPKLLIQFQNNGVVDDSQLPKDRFSAERLKGVDSTLKIQPAKLEDSAVYLCASSSGLAGGNEQFFGPGTRLTVL.

This chain links TRBV10-3 with TRBJ2-7; 8 bases match TRBD1. Germline V gene data show CDR1 as ENHRY and CDR2 as SYGVKD. The CDR3 loop spans 15 amino acids. V lost 4 bases, J lost 4 bases, and 9 bases stayed unmatched. CDR3 loop: CAISGPQTGEYEQYF. CDR3 DNA: TGTGCCATCAGTGGCCCCCAGACAGGGGAGTACGAGCAGTACTTC.

The chain employs TRBV11-2 and TRBJ2-2; D is uncertain. With 0 bases removed from V and 7 bases from J, the gap between germline ends came to 3 bases. Germline V gene sequence: CDR1 SGHAT, CDR2 FQNNGV. The CDR3 loop spans 12 amino acids. CDR3 sequence: CASSLEYGELFF. The CDR3 nucleotides read TGTGCCAGCAGCTTAGAATACGGGGAGCTGTTTTTT.

The V and J genes are TRBV4-1 and TRBJ2-6, with 7 positions matching TRBD1. Germline V lookup: CDR1 MGHRA, CDR2 YSYEKL. This CDR3 has 15 amino acids. J lost 1 base, V lost 4 bases, and 1 base had no gene match. DNA of the CDR3: TGCGCCAGCAGCCCGACAGGGTCTGGGGCCAACGTCCTGACTTTC. Amino acids: CASSPTGSGANVLTF.

V usage is TRBV7-9 and J usage is TRBJ1-4; D perhaps matches TRBD1 (6 bases). The CDR3 is made up of 16 amino acids. V was clipped by 4 bases and J by 5 bases, with 17 bases between them. Germline CDR1 SEHNR, CDR2 FQNEAQ (reference sequence). CDR3 region: CASSSAGGGGNEKLFF. CDR3 nucleotides: TGTGCCAGCAGCTCGGCGGGGGGGGGCGGCAATGAAAAACTGTTTTTT.

The gene calls are TRBV5-1 and TRBJ2-7; D might be TRBD1 (8 bases). The ends were cut back, 2 bases at V and 4 bases at J, with 10 bases in the middle. Per germline, CDR1 SGHRS and CDR2 YFSETQ. CDR3 length equals 13 residues. The CDR3 protein is CASSLQGGYEQYF. As DNA, the CDR3 is TGCGCCAGCAGCTTACAGGGGGGGTACGAGCAGTACTTC.

The V and J genes are TRBV6-6 and TRBJ2-2, with D possibly matching TRBD2 (6 bases). Germline lookup yields CDR1 MNHNY and CDR2 SVGAGI (reference sequence). V was clipped by 2 bases and J by 4 bases, with 14 bases between them. The CDR3 is made up of 16 amino acids. CDR3 DNA: TGTGCCAGCAGTTACCCGGAGGGAGGAGGCACCGGGGAGCTGTTTTTT. Its translation is CASSYPEGGGTGELFF.